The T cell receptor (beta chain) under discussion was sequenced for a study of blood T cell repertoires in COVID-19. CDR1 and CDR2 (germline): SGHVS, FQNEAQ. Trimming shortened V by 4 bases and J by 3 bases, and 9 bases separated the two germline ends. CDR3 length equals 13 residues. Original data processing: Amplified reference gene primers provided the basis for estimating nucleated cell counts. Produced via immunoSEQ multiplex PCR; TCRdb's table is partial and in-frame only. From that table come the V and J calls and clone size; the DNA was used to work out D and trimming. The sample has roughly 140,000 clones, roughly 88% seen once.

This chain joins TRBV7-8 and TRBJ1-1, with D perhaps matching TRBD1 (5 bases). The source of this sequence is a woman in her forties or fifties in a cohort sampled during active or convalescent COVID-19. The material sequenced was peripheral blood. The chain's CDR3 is CASSWGEDTEAFF. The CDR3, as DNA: TGTGCCAGCAGCTGGGGGGAGGACACTGAAGCTTTCTTT.